This T cell receptor (beta chain) was recovered during a study of beta chain features in type 1 diabetes. What was sequenced were expressed TCRB transcripts, since all of the isolated RNA had been reverse transcribed. Approximately 3.5 million reads per sample on average were obtained from naive, central memory and regulatory T cell samples. Sequenced by immunoSEQ multiplex PCR; TCRdb stores in-frame clones only, minus some. This table holds under 450,000 clones, around 13% found once. This CDR3 spans 14 amino acids. Germline assignment: CDR1 MNHEY and CDR2 SVGAGI. V gave up 7 bases and J gave up 2 bases, with 12 bases separating them. General study results and limits: HLA effects on TCRB rearrangement stayed unresolved here. Amplification by PCR could prefer shorter templates, with the same effect in patients and controls.

Stem cell-like memory, regulatory, central memory and naive CD4+ cells were sorted via CD45RO/CCR7/CD25/CD127/CD95/CD27. Comments on this clone: Its antigen is unknown.

The sequence was obtained from a man aged 25-45 years in good health. This chain links TRBV6-5 with TRBJ2-1; D unclear. The source material was naive CD4+ T cells from blood. In DNA, the CDR3 is TGTGCCAGCACCTTCAGTCGCGCCTACAATGAGCAGTTCTTC. Its translation is CASTFSRAYNEQFF.